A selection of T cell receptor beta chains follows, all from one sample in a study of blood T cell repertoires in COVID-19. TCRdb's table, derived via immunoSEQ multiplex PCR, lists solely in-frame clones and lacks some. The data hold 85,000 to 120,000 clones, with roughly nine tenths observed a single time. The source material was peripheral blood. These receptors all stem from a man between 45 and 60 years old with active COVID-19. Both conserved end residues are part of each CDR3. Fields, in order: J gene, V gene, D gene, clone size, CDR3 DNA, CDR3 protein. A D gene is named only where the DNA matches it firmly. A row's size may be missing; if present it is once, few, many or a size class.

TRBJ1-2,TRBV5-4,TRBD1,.,TGTGCCAGCACCCCAACCCAGACAGGGGGCAGGTATGGCTACACCTTC,CASTPTQTGGRYGYTF
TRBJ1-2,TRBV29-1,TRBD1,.,TGCAGCGTTACTGACAGGGAACCCCTCTATGGCTACACCTTC,CSVTDREPLYGYTF
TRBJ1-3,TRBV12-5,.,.,TGTGCTAGTGGTTCCCCAGTTCAGGCATATTTT,CASGSPVQAYF
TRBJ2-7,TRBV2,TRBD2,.,TGTGCCAGAGGGGAGGGATTCTACGAGCAGTACTTC,CARGEGFYEQYF
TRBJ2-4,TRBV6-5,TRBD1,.,TGTGCCTCCTCTTCCGGGACAGGGATTGGAGACATTCAGTACTTC,CASSSGTGIGDIQYF
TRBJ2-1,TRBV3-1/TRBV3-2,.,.,TGTGCCAGCAGCCAATCCGGGGACAATGAGCAGTTCTTC,CASSQSGDNEQFF
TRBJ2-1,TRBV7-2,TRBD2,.,TGTGCCAGCAGCCTCATAGCGGGGGGCTACAATGAGCAGTTCTTC,CASSLIAGGYNEQFF
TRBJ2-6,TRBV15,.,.,TGTGCCACCAGGGAGGGGCCTGGGGCCAACGTCCTGACTTTC,CATREGPGANVLTF
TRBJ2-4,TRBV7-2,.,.,TGTGCCAGCAGCTTCATACGACGGGAAAACATTCAGTACTTC,CASSFIRRENIQYF
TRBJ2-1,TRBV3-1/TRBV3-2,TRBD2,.,TGTGCCAGCAGCCCATCGGGAGGGGCTTTAGACAATGAGCAGTTCTTC,CASSPSGGALDNEQFF
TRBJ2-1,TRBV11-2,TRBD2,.,TGTGCCAGCAGCCAATTAGCGGGCAGCTCCTACAATGAGCAGTTCTTC,CASSQLAGSSYNEQFF
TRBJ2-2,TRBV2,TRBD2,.,TGTGCCAGCGCCATGGGAGGGGCGGGGACCGGGGAGCTGTTTTTT,CASAMGGAGTGELFF
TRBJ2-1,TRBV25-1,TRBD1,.,TGTGCCAGCAGTGTTTGGGACAGGGTCCACAATGAGCAGTTCTTC,CASSVWDRVHNEQFF
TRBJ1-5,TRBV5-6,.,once,TGTGCCAGCAGCTTAGGACAGACTTTTTACTATAGCAATCAGCCCCAGCATTTT,CASSLGQTFYYSNQPQHF
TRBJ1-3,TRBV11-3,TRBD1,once,TGTGCCAGCAGCCGGGGACAGGGGGCTGGAAACACCATATATTTT,CASSRGQGAGNTIYF
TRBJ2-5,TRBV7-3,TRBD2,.,TGTGCCAGCAGTCCCGGACTAGCTCAAGAGACCCAGTACTTC,CASSPGLAQETQYF
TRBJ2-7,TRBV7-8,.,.,TGTGCCAGCAGCCTAGGCCGTGGGGCCGTCTGGGGAAACGAGCAGTACTTC,CASSLGRGAVWGNEQYF
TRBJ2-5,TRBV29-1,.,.,TGCAGCGTTGGCCCCTCAGGGGGGTTTGAGACCCAGTACTTC,CSVGPSGGFETQYF
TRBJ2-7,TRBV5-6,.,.,TGTGCCAGCAGTCGTGACAGCTACGAGCAGTACTTC,CASSRDSYEQYF
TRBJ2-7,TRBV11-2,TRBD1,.,TGTGCCAGCAGCTCATCAGCGGACAGGGGGAATAGCTACGAGCAGTACTTC,CASSSSADRGNSYEQYF
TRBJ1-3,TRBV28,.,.,TGTGCCAGCAAAGACACCTCTGGAAACACCATATATTTT,CASKDTSGNTIYF
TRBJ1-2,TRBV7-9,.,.,TGTGCCAGCAGTCCCCCCTCAGGAAACCGTGGCTACACCTTC,CASSPPSGNRGYTF
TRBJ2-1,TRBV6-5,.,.,TGTGCCAGCAGTCTTGGGGGGGGGCTACAGTTCTTC,CASSLGGGLQFF
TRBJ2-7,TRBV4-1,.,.,TGCGCCAGCAGCCAAGAACCAGGCTCCTACGAGCAGTACTTC,CASSQEPGSYEQYF
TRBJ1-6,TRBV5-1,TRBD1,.,TGCGCCAGCAGCACCCGGACAGGGGAAAATTCACCCCTCCACTTT,CASSTRTGENSPLHF
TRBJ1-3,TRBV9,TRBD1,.,TGTGCCAGCAGCGCCACAGGGGGCCGAAACACCATATATTTT,CASSATGGRNTIYF
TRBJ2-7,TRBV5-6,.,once,TGTGCCAGCAGCTTGGTATCAGGGGTCGAGCAGTACTTC,CASSLVSGVEQYF
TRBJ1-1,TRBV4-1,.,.,TGCGCCAGCAGCCAAGGGCACGAGGGTCGGGAAGCTTTCTTT,CASSQGHEGREAFF